This TCR beta chain was found in a study of T cells in Graves' hyperthyroidism and ophthalmopathy. Broader study findings: Most clonotypes that expanded in the thyroid above 0.001 also showed up in blood. Model output signaled ophthalmopathy a median approximately 6 months ahead of onset.

Investigators excluded patients with uncontrolled infection, other autoimmune disease, pregnancy or lactation. In making diagnoses, clinical symptoms, serum thyroxine and TRAb, thyroid ultrasound and orbital computed tomography were all used. This clonotype was counted a few times. The antigen remains undetermined. Germline CDR1 and CDR2: SGHTA and FQGNSA. Trimming stripped 1 base from V and 3 bases from J, with 10 bases between. CDR3 length: 15 amino acids. Amplified TCR beta CDR3 regions derived from RNA transcripts. With the HTBI primer set, the TCR CDR3 went through a first round of RT-PCR. Using its own MiXCR run on the multiplex PCR reads, TCRdb lists one record per CDR3 protein. The sample has 490,000 or so distinct CDR3 sequences, 46% seen once.

This sequence joins TRBV7-2 and TRBJ1-5; D possibly corresponds to TRBD1 (5 bases). The sequenced material came from peripheral blood or thyroid tissue (not recorded which). This clonotype was sampled from an adult woman with Graves' disease, either hyperthyroidism or ophthalmopathy (not recorded which). The CDR3 DNA follows: TGTGCCAGCAGCTTAGGTCCAGGGAACAATCAGCCCCAGCATTTT. It specifies CASSLGPGNNQPQHF.